This T cell receptor (beta chain) is drawn from a study of blood T cell repertoires in COVID-19. Source study methods: By means of reference gene primer amplification, nucleated cell counts were estimated. The table came from immunoSEQ multiplex PCR; TCRdb's copy has only in-frame clones and leaves some out. V and J calls and clone size follow that table, whereas D and trimming were derived from the DNA. The sample has about 190,000 clones, 82% seen once. The clonotype comes from a woman in her fifties or sixties with COVID-19, enrolled during active disease. Material for sequencing was peripheral blood.

The CDR3 here is CASSPDRNQPQHF. CDR3 DNA sequence: TGTGCCAGCAGCCCGGACAGAAATCAGCCCCAGCATTTT. The rearrangement links TRBV3-1 (or the pseudogene TRBV3-2) to TRBJ1-5, with D possibly being TRBD1 (6 bases). With 4 bases removed from V and 4 bases from J, the gap between germline ends came to 8 bases. The CDR3 runs 13 residues. Germline assignment: CDR1 LGHDT and CDR2 YNNKEL (reference sequence).